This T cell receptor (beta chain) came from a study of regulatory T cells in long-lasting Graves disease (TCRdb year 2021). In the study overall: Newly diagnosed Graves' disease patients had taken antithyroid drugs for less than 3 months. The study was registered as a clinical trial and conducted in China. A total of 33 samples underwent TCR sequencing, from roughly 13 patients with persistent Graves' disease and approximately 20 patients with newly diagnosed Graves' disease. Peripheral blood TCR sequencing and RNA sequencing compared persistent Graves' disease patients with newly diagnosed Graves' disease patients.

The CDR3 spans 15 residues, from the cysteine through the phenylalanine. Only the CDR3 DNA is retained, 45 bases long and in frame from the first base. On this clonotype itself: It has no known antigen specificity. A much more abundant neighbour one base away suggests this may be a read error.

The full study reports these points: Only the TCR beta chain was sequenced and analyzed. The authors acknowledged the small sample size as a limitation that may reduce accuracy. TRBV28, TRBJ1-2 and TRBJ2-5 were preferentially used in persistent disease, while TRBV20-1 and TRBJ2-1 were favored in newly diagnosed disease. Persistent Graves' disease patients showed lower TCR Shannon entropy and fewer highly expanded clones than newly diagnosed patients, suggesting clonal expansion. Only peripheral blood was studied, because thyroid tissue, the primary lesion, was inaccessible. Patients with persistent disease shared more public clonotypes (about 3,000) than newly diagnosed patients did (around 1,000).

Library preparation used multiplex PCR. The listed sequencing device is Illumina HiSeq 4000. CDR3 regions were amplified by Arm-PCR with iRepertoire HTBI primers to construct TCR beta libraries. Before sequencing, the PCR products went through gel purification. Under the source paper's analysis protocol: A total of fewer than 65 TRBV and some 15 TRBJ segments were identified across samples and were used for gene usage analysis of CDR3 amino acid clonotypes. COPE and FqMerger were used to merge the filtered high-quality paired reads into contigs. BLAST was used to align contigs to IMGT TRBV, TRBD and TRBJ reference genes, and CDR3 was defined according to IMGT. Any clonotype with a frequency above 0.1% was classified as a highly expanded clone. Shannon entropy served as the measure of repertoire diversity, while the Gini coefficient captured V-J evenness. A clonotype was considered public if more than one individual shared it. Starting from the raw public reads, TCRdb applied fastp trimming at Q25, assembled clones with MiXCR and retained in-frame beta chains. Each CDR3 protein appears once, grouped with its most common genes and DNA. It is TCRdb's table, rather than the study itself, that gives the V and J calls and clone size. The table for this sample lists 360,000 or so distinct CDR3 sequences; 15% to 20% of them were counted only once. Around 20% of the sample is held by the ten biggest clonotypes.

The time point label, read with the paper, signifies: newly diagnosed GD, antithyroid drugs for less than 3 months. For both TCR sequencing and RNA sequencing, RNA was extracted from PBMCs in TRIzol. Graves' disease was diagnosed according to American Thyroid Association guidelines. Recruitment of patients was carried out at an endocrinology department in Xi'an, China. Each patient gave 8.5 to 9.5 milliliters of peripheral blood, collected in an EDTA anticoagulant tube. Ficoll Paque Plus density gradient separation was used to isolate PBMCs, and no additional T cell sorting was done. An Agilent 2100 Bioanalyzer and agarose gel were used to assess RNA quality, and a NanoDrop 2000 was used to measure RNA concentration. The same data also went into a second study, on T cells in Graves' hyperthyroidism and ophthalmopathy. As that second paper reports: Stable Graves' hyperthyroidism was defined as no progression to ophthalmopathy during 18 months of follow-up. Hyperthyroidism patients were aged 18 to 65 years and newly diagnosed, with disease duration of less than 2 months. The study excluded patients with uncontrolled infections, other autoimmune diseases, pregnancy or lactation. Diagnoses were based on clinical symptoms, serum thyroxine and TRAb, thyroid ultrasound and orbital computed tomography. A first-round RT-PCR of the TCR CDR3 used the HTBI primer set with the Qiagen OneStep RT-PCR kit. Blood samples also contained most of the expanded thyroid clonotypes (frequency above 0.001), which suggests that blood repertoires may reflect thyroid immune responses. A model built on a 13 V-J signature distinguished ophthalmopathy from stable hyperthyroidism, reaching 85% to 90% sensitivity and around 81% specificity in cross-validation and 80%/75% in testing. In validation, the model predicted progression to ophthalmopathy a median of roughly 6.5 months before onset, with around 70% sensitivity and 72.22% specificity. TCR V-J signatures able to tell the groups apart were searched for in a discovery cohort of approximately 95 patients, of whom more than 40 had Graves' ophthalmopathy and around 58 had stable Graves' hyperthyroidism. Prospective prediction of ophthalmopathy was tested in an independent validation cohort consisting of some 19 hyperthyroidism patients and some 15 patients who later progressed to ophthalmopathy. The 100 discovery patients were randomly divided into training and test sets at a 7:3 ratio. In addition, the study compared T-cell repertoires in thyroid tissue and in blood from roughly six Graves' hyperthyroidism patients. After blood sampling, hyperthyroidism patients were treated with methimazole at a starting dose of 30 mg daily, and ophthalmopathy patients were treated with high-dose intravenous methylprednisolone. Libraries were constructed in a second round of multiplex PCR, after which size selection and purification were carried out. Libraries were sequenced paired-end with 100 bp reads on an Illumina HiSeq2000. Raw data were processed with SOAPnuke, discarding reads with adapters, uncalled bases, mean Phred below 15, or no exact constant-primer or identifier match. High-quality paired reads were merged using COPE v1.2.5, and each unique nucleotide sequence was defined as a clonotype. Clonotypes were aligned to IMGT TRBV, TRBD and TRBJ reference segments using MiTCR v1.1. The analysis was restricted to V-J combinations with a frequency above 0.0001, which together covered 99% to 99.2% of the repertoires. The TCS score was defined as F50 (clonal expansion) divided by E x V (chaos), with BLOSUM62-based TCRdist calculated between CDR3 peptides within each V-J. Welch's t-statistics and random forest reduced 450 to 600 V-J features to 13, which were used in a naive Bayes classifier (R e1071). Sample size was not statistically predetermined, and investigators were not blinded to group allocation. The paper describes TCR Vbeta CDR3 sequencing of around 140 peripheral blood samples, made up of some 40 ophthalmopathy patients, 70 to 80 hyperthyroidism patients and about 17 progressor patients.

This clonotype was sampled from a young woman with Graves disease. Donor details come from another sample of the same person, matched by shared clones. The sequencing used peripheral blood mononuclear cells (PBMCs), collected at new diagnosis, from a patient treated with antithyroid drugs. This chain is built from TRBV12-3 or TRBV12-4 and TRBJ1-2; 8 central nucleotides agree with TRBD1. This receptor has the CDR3 CACSSRQGQDYGYTF. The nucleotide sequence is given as TGTGCCTGCAGTTCCCGACAGGGACAGGACTATGGCTACACCTTC.